The text below deals with one TCR beta chain. Some clones are missing from TCRdb's copy, which holds only in-frame ones; the method was immunoSEQ multiplex PCR. This sample has around 1,100,000 clones, with 60% to 85% found just once. The entry originates in a study of shared clonotypes between healthy human individuals. The specimen was memory CD4+ T cells from PBMCs. Subset: CD45RA-negative fraction. This TCR derives from a man between 18 and 29 years old in good health. Some clones in this sample may be carry-over from other donors' samples.

CDR3 amino acids: CASSSQAGAYNEQFF. For the CDR3, the DNA is TGTGCCAGCAGCTCACAGGCTGGGGCCTACAATGAGCAGTTCTTC. This sequence joins TRBV7-9 and TRBJ2-1; maybe TRBD1 (5 bases). With 4 bases removed from V and 2 bases from J, the gap between germline ends came to 12 bases. The CDR3 runs to 15 residues. Germline assignment: CDR1 SEHNR and CDR2 FQNEAQ (reference sequence).